Each of the 2 T cell receptor beta chains below was sequenced from the same sample in a study of brain metastases from non-small cell lung cancer. This table comes from immunoSEQ multiplex PCR, and its TCRdb copy is limited to in-frame clones, with some not included. The sample has 1,200 or so clones; 90% are singletons. The sequenced material came from primary lung tumor tissue. The origin of the receptors is a donor aged 40 or older with non-small cell lung cancer.

This sequence joins TRBV5-1 and TRBJ2-3, with 15 bases that match TRBD2. The CDR3 has 17 residues. The V and J ends lost 1 base and 5 bases, in that order; junction bases with no gene match: 5. Per the germline V gene, CDR1 is SGHRS and CDR2 is YFSETQ. This CDR3 is CASSLRTSGGAGDTQYF. The CDR3 DNA reads as TGCGCCAGCAGCTTGCGGACTAGCGGGGGGGCAGGAGATACGCAGTATTTT. Combining the CDR3 with reference TRBV5-1 and TRBJ2-3 gives the whole variable domain KAGVTQTPRYLIKTRGQQVTLSCSPISGHRSVSWYQQTPGQGLQFLFEYFSETQRNKGNFPGRFSGRQFSNSRSEMNVSTLELGDSALYLCASSLRTSGGAGDTQYFGPGTRLTVL.

The rearrangement links TRBV5-4 to TRBJ2-7; 10 nucleotides match TRBD1. This CDR3 contains 13 residues. The junction had 4 bases not matched to a gene; V was cut back by 4 bases and J by 6 bases. CDR1 and CDR2 from the germline V gene are SGHNT and YYREEE (reference sequence). The CDR3 sequence is CASSRDRGGEQYF. In DNA form, the CDR3 reads TGTGCCAGCAGCCGGGACAGGGGAGGCGAGCAGTACTTC.